Presented here are 27 T cell receptor beta chains from one specimen sequenced in a study of metastatic and nonmetastatic thyroid tumors. TCRdb re-called the PCR reads with MiXCR. The data show roughly 93,000 clones, roughly 12% seen once. Before thyroid surgery, none of the patients had received any treatment. Sequences were obtained from blood. These receptor sequences come from a female donor with papillary thyroid cancer or a benign thyroid nodule (not recorded which). Some clones in this sample may be carry-over from other donors' samples.

This clone was seen many times. The chain joins TRBV5-8 to TRBJ2-2; the D is unclear. Germline CDR1 reads SGHTS; CDR2 reads YDEGEE. CDR3 length: 11 amino acids. Trimming shortened V by 2 bases and J by 7 bases, and 3 bases separated the two germline ends. The CDR3 DNA sequence: TGTGCCAGCAGCTTATTCGGGGAGCTGTTTTTT. It codes for CASSLFGELFF.

In this sample, this clone turned up a few times. A much larger clone lies a single base off, so this may be a read error. This chain links TRBV7-9 with TRBJ2-7; D may be TRBD1 or TRBD2 (5 bases each). The CDR3 is 14 residues long. V was shortened by 5 bases and J by 0 bases, with 11 bases between the two germline ends. The germline CDR1 and CDR2 sequences are SEHNR and FQNEAQ (reference sequence). The chain's CDR3 is CASSRDVHSYEQYF. The CDR3 DNA is TGTGCCAGCAGCCGGGACGTCCACTCCTACGAGCAGTACTTC.

Many counts were recorded for this clone. The chain is built from TRBV27 and TRBJ2-7; no reliable D call. This CDR3 has 14 amino acids. CDR1 and CDR2 (germline): MNHEY, SMNVEV (reference sequence). The ends were cut back, 5 bases at V and 3 bases at J, with 14 bases in the middle. Written as DNA, the CDR3 is TGTGCCAGCAGTCCCCTAGTGGGCGGCTACGAGCAGTACTTC. Encoded protein: CASSPLVGGYEQYF.

Points on this clone: A much larger clone differs from this one at a single base, so this may be a read error. The sample contains more than one DNA sequence encoding this CDR3. The V call is TRBV2, the J call TRBJ1-1, with no clear D. This CDR3 contains 13 residues. Trimming pared 11 bases from V and 5 bases from J, leaving 18 bases between. The V gene's germline CDR1 is SNHLY and CDR2 FYNNEI. CDR3: CAGGLKGRTEAFF. DNA of the CDR3: TGTGCCGGAGGACTCAAAGGGAGGACTGAAGCTTTCTTT.

On this clone itself: This may come from a read error, since a much larger clone is one base off. As DNA, the CDR3 is TGTGCCAGCTCACGGGGCGGGACAACCTTCACAGGTACGCAGTATTTT. It yields the protein CASSRGGTTFTGTQYF. This rearrangement joins TRBV18 to TRBJ2-3; D tentatively reads TRBD1 or TRBD2 (6 bases each). The CDR3 has 16 amino acids. Germline V gene sequence: CDR1 KGHSH, CDR2 LQKENI. The full variable domain, rest sourced from reference TRBV18 and TRBJ2-3, is NAGVMQNPRHLVRRRGQEARLRCSPMKGHSHVYWYRQLPEEGLKFMVYLQKENIIDESGMPKERFSAEFPKEGPSILRIQQVVRGDSAAYFCASSRGGTTFTGTQYFGPGTRLTVL.

This clone was detected many times. The V call is TRBV24-1, the J call TRBJ2-1, with 7 nucleotides matching TRBD2. Germline lookup yields CDR1 KGHDR and CDR2 SFDVKD. The CDR3 spans 16 residues. The trim removed 5 bases at V and 0 bases at J, leaving 6 bases unmatched. CDR3 sequence (DNA): TGTGCCACCAGTGGGGGGAGGGCTTTCTCCTACAATGAGCAGTTCTTC. It is translated as CATSGGRAFSYNEQFF.

This clone has a handful of counts. This chain connects TRBV6-4 to TRBJ2-1; 11 bases are shared with TRBD1. The germline V gene has CDR1 MRHNA and CDR2 SNTAGT. The CDR3 is 18 amino acids. Trimming took 1 base from V and 10 from J; bases not matched to a gene: 15. CDR3: CASSDLKILGWDRGEQFF. The CDR3 nucleotides are TGTGCCAGCAGTGACTTGAAAATCCTTGGGTGGGACAGGGGGGAGCAGTTCTTC.

This clone was picked up many times. The chain joins TRBV3-1 to TRBJ2-7, with a possible D match to TRBD1 (5 bases). This CDR3 has 14 amino acids. The V end was cut by 2 bases, the J end by 4 bases, with 12 bases between. Per germline, CDR1 LGHDT and CDR2 YNNKEL (reference sequence). Here the CDR3 DNA reads TGTGCCAGCAGCCAAAGTTGGGGCGATTACGAGCAGTACTTC. Translating gives CASSQSWGDYEQYF.

About this clone: The same CDR3 also results from other DNA sequences found in this sample. The rearrangement joins TRBV30 to TRBJ2-6, with D possibly being TRBD1 or TRBD2 (5 bases each). V was cut by 3 bases and J by 7 bases, with 19 bases left in between. The CDR3 has 16 residues. Germline CDR1 reads GTSNPN; CDR2 reads SVGIG (reference sequence). The CDR3, as DNA: TGTGCCTGGAGCTCTACTGCGGTGAGGGGTGCCAACGTCCTGACTTTC. Protein: CAWSSTAVRGANVLTF.

Notes on this clone: This clone may be a read error of a much larger clone one base away. The V call is TRBV9, the J call TRBJ1-5; D remains unclear. Trimming removed 0 bases at V and 3 bases at J, with 4 bases between. Germline CDR1 SGDLS, CDR2 YYNGEE. This CDR3 comprises 13 residues. CDR3 nucleotide sequence: TGTGCCAGCAGCGTAGGATACAATCAGCCCCAGCATTTT. Protein: CASSVGYNQPQHF.

Turning to this clone: A much larger clone lies one base from this, so it may be a read error. V and J are TRBV5-1 and TRBJ2-1; D is possibly TRBD1 (6 bases). The germline CDR1 and CDR2 sequences are SGHRS and YFSETQ. CDR3 length: 14 amino acids. CDR3 sequence (DNA): TGCGCCAGCATCTTGGGACAAACAGACAATGAGCAGTTCTTC. Translated, it gives CASILGQTDNEQFF. The entire variable domain, with the rest obtained from reference TRBV5-1 and TRBJ2-1, is as follows: KAGVTQTPRYLIKTRGQQVTLSCSPISGHRSVSWYQQTPGQGLQFLFEYFSETQRNKGNFPGRFSGRQFSNSRSEMNVSTLELGDSALYLCASILGQTDNEQFFGPGTRLTVL.

A remark on this clone: Given the absence of the conserved phenylalanine or tryptophan at the CDR3 end, a read error is likely. V and J are TRBV11-1 and TRBJ2-7; TRBD1 matches at 8 bases. The CDR3 loop spans 17 amino acids. Germline values: CDR1 SGHAT, CDR2 FQDESV (reference sequence). The junction had 19 bases not matched to a gene; V was cut back by 7 bases and J by 5 bases. CDR3 protein: CASIRIPGQGEAHEQYL. Here the CDR3 DNA reads TGTGCCAGCATTCGAATACCCGGACAGGGTGAGGCTCACGAGCAGTACCTC.

This clone was counted many times. V is TRBV2 and J is TRBJ1-4; maybe TRBD1 (6 bases). Germline CDR1 SNHLY, CDR2 FYNNEI. Trimming cost V 8 bases and J 7 bases, with 17 bases left between them. The CDR3 runs 14 residues. CDR3 in DNA: TGTGCCAGCGAAAGGACAGCGCTGGGTGAAAAACTGTTTTTT. This encodes CASERTALGEKLFF.

Many counts were recorded for this clone. The chain joins TRBV11-3 to TRBJ2-1; D is perhaps TRBD2 (5 bases). CDR1 and CDR2 (germline): SGHNT, YENEEA. Trimming pared 0 bases from V and 2 bases from J, leaving 11 bases between. The CDR3 loop spans 16 amino acids. Here the CDR3 reads CASSLDREGPYNEQFF. In DNA form, the CDR3 reads TGTGCCAGCAGCTTAGATAGAGAGGGCCCCTACAATGAGCAGTTCTTC.

On this clone: Being one base from a much bigger clone, this may be a read error. The V and J genes are TRBV7-2 and TRBJ2-4, with TRBD1 as a possible D gene (6 bases). Germline CDR1 SGHTA, CDR2 FQGNSA. This CDR3 comprises 14 residues. CDR3 loop: CASSFRGDKKIQYF. The CDR3 nucleotides read TGTGCCAGCAGCTTCAGGGGTGACAAAAAAATTCAGTACTTC.

The table lists this clone with many counts. The chain links TRBV6-1 to TRBJ2-7, with D perhaps matching TRBD1 (6 bases). The CDR3 consists of 15 residues. Germline CDR1 is MNHNS and CDR2 is SASEGT. V was clipped by 3 bases and J by 4 bases, with 16 bases between them. The CDR3 DNA follows: TGTGCCAGCAGTGATGAATGGGACACCTTATACGAGCAGTACTTC. It yields the protein CASSDEWDTLYEQYF.

The gene calls are TRBV20-1 and TRBJ2-7, with 7 bases fitting TRBD1. Trimming at V came to 2 bases and at J to 9 bases, leaving 16 bases not matched to a gene. This CDR3 spans 15 amino acids. Germline lookup yields CDR1 DFQATT and CDR2 SNEGSKA (reference sequence). The CDR3: CSARYRTGPTSGQYF. In nucleotides, the CDR3 is TGCAGTGCTAGATATAGGACAGGTCCTACGAGCGGGCAGTACTTC.

This clone occurred many times. The CDR3 DNA follows: TGTGCCTCCGGGGGTGGCGCCACCTACGAGCAGTACTTC. Translating gives CASGGGATYEQYF. This chain connects TRBV28 to TRBJ2-7, with D possibly TRBD2 on 6 matching bases. The CDR3 contains 13 residues. From germline, CDR1 is MDHEN and CDR2 SYDVKM. Deletions cut 11 bases from V and 2 bases from J, with 16 bases between.

This clone was picked up many times. This CDR3 is CASSFGAGGLQETQYF. CDR3 sequence (DNA): TGTGCCAGCAGTTTTGGTGCAGGGGGCCTCCAAGAGACCCAGTACTTC. The J gene is TRBJ2-5, the V gene TRBV27, with 8 positions matching TRBD1. The J segment lost 1 base and the V segment lost 3 bases, leaving 7 bases of the junction unmatched. Germline CDR1 reads MNHEY; CDR2 reads SMNVEV (reference sequence). The CDR3 sequence is 16 residues long.

This clone was detected ten times or more. The genes are TRBV19 and TRBJ2-6, with 7 bases aligning to TRBD1. Trimming cost V 2 bases and J 11 bases; bases outside gene matches: 9. Per the germline V gene, CDR1 is LNHDA and CDR2 is SQIVND (reference sequence). The CDR3 has 15 residues. The CDR3 sequence is CASSIMGTAGDVLTF. The CDR3 region has the DNA TGTGCCAGTAGTATAATGGGGACAGCAGGCGACGTCCTGACTTTC. The full variable domain, in which reference TRBV19 and TRBJ2-6 provide the parts outside the CDR3, is DGGITQSPKYLFRKEGQNVTLSCEQNLNHDAMYWYRQDPGQGLRLIYYSQIVNDFQKGDIAEGYSVSREKKESFPLTVTSAQKNPTAFYLCASSIMGTAGDVLTFGAGSRLTVL.

This clone was detected a few times. The genes are TRBV7-3 and TRBJ2-1; 10 bases line up with TRBD2. The CDR3 runs to 23 residues. From germline, CDR1 is SGHTA and CDR2 FQGTGA. V lost 8 bases, J lost 10 bases, and 38 bases stayed unmatched. This CDR3 reads CASALTAGRVSGTSEIPGAEQFF. Written as DNA, the CDR3 is TGTGCCAGCGCCTTAACGGCAGGCCGAGTCTCCGGGACTAGCGAGATCCCAGGAGCAGAGCAGTTCTTC.

This clone was detected many times. The chain is built from TRBV7-2 and TRBJ2-3; 11 bases match TRBD2. The CDR3 spans 17 residues. Germline V gene lookup returns CDR1 SGHTA and CDR2 FQGNSA. The J segment lost 6 bases and the V segment lost 5 bases, leaving 13 bases of the junction unmatched. CDR3 sequence: CASSTLPGLAALDTQYF. The DNA of the CDR3 is TGTGCCAGCAGCACCCTCCCGGGACTAGCGGCATTGGATACGCAGTATTTT.

There are many counts of this clone. The gene calls are TRBV28 and TRBJ2-5; weak D call: TRBD2 (6 bases). Trimming left V 6 bases short and J 4 bases short, with 21 bases between. This CDR3 is built from 16 residues. CDR1 MDHEN and CDR2 SYDVKM come from the germline V gene. The CDR3 here is CASSPGSGVRGETQYF. CDR3 DNA sequence: TGTGCCAGCAGCCCTGGCTCGGGGGTGAGAGGAGAGACCCAGTACTTC. Combining the CDR3 with reference TRBV28 and TRBJ2-5 gives the whole variable domain DVKVTQSSRYLVKRTGEKVFLECVQDMDHENMFWYRQDPGLGLRLIYFSYDVKMKEKGDIPEGYSVSREKKERFSLILESASTNQTSMYLCASSPGSGVRGETQYFGPGTRLLVL.

This clone has at least ten counts. The chain has TRBV11-2 and TRBJ1-2; possible D gene TRBD1, 5 bases. This CDR3 has 15 amino acids. Trimming took 4 bases from V and 8 from J, leaving 20 bases between them. Looked up from germline, CDR1 is SGHAT and CDR2 is FQNNGV. The CDR3 DNA follows: TGTGCCAGCAGCTCCATTCGGGGTCCAAGGGGAGGCTACACCTTC. Amino acids: CASSSIRGPRGGYTF.

At least ten counts were recorded for this clone. The J gene is TRBJ1-2, the V gene TRBV29-1, with D unresolved. Germline CDR1 SQVTM, CDR2 ANQGSEA. The CDR3 sequence is 11 residues long. The V end was cut by 8 bases, the J end by 5 bases, with 12 bases between. The CDR3 reads CSFGDRYGYTF. Written as DNA, the CDR3 is TGCAGCTTCGGGGATAGATATGGCTACACCTTC.

With regard to this clone: Given a much more abundant clone one base away, this may be a read error. This chain links TRBV28 with TRBJ2-2; the D is unclear. The germline gives CDR1 MDHEN, CDR2 SYDVKM. The CDR3 extends over 15 amino acids. Trimming stripped 2 bases from V and 4 bases from J, with 11 bases between. CDR3 bases: TGTGCCAGCAGTTTACTGTCATCGGGCACCGGGGAGCTGTTTTTT. As protein: CASSLLSSGTGELFF.

This clone was recorded many times. This sequence joins TRBV7-8 and TRBJ2-7, with D possibly being TRBD1 or TRBD2 (6 bases each). In germline, CDR1 is SGHVS, CDR2 FQNEAQ. The CDR3 covers 15 residues. Between the trimmed V and J ends, which lost 6 bases and 3 bases, there was a span of 18 bases. The CDR3 loop reads CASRPNRRGDYEQYF. CDR3 bases: TGTGCCAGCAGACCAAACCGGAGGGGGGACTACGAGCAGTACTTC.